The 24 T cell receptor beta chains in this list originate from one sample, sequenced in a study of blood T cells in healthy people across ages. Then a second PCR, running about 6 to 12 cycles, was carried out with a sample-barcoded 5' primer and a J-beta primer mix. TCRdb re-called the 5' RACE reads through MiXCR, storing one row per CDR3 protein. The data contain around 780,000 distinct CDR3 sequences, 25% to 30% of them singletons. This sample also belongs to another study, concerning T cells of mothers and their children.

The material sequenced was blood. These receptors came from a boy between 10 and 17 years old in good health.

About this clonotype itself: Given a much more abundant clone one base away, this may be a read error. This CDR3 fails to terminate in the conserved phenylalanine or tryptophan, so it likely reflects a read error. The chain employs TRBV7-2 and TRBJ2-1; 10 bases agree with TRBD2. Per germline, CDR1 SGHTA and CDR2 FQGNSA. V was clipped by 3 bases and J by 3 bases; unmatched bases: 2. This CDR3 spans 15 amino acids. The CDR3 nucleotides are TGTGCCAGCAGCTTCGTAGCGGGGGGCTACAATGAGCAGTTCCTC. Protein product: CASSFVAGGYNEQFL.

This clonotype was seen more than once but under ten times. The CDR3 sequence: CASSPGTDLYEQYF. CDR3 nucleotides: TGTGCCAGTAGTCCAGGGACGGACCTCTACGAGCAGTACTTC. The chain has TRBV12-3 or TRBV12-4 and TRBJ2-7; perhaps D is TRBD1 or TRBD2 (5 bases each). CDR3 size: 14 residues. The V gene lost 9 bases and the J gene lost 3 bases, with 18 bases spanning the gap.

The rearrangement joins TRBV5-1 to TRBJ2-2, with TRBD2 as a possible D gene (6 bases). Germline loops: CDR1 SGHRS, CDR2 YFSETQ. The CDR3 contains 13 residues. V lost 0 bases, J lost 11 bases, and 11 bases lay in between. The CDR3 coding sequence is TGCGCCAGCAGCTTGGCCCGGGACTTCGAGCTGTTTTTT. Its translation is CASSLARDFELFF.

The V gene is TRBV5-1, the J gene TRBJ2-3, with TRBD1 matching 8 bases. CDR3 length equals 15 residues. V lost 0 bases, J lost 2 bases, and 2 bases stayed unmatched. Germline CDR1 SGHRS, CDR2 YFSETQ. CDR3 loop: CASSLGDRSTDTQYF. CDR3 in DNA: TGCGCCAGCAGCTTGGGGGACAGGTCCACAGATACGCAGTATTTT.

This clonotype was counted only a few times. The CDR3 DNA is TGCAGCGTAATTCGACAGGGGGCGACCGAGCAGTACTTC. It yields the protein CSVIRQGATEQYF. The V gene is TRBV29-1, the J gene TRBJ2-5, with TRBD1 matching 10 bases. The J call may be in error: the DNA end matches TRBJ2-7 better. The CDR3 is 13 amino acids. Germline values: CDR1 SQVTM, CDR2 ANQGSEA.

This clonotype appeared a few times. This chain connects TRBV6-6 to TRBJ1-2, with D perhaps TRBD1 (5 bases). Germline V gene data show CDR1 as MNHNY and CDR2 as SVGAGI (reference sequence). The CDR3 is 16 amino acids. The V end lost 6 bases, the J end lost 1 base, and 18 bases lay between the germline ends. CDR3 sequence: CASSHRRRGVNYGYTF. The CDR3, as DNA: TGTGCCAGCAGCCACCGAAGAAGGGGAGTTAACTATGGCTACACCTTC.

The chain joins TRBV20-1 to TRBJ1-1; no reliable D call. The CDR3 has 13 amino acids. Trimming cost V 6 bases and J 1 base, with 12 bases left between them. Germline V gene lookup returns CDR1 DFQATT and CDR2 SNEGSKA (reference sequence). Written as DNA, the CDR3 is TGCAGTGCCTCCTCCCCTCGGAACACTGAAGCTTTCTTT. This encodes CSASSPRNTEAFF.

This clonotype was detected a few times. This chain uses TRBV6-5 with TRBJ2-1, with a possible D match to TRBD1 (7 bases). Trimming shortened V by 8 bases and J by 7 bases, and 18 bases separated the two germline ends. CDR1 is MNHEY, CDR2 SVGAGI, per germline. CDR3 length: 14 amino acids. This CDR3 reads CASGGTAPTNEQFF. The CDR3 DNA reads as TGTGCCAGCGGAGGGACAGCACCTACGAATGAGCAGTTCTTC.

This clonotype was observed a handful of times. V usage is TRBV20-1 and J usage is TRBJ2-1, with D unresolved. The CDR3 loop spans 16 amino acids. V was shortened by 3 bases and J by 5 bases, with 20 bases between the two germline ends. Germline CDR1 and CDR2: DFQATT and SNEGSKA (reference sequence). The CDR3 DNA is TGCAGTGCTAGCTACTCGTTTGGCGGTATCGACAATGAGCAGTTCTTC. Protein sequence: CSASYSFGGIDNEQFF.

This chain links TRBV30 with TRBJ1-5; the match to TRBD1 covers 12 bases. The CDR3 extends over 15 amino acids. The junction had 6 bases not matched to a gene; V was cut back by 5 bases and J by 4 bases. The germline gives CDR1 GTSNPN, CDR2 SVGIG (reference sequence). Here the CDR3 reads CAWGTGGYGNQPQHF. CDR3 DNA sequence: TGTGCCTGGGGGACAGGGGGCTATGGGAATCAGCCCCAGCATTTT.

The chain uses TRBV15 and TRBJ2-4; 12 bases are a match to TRBD2. CDR3 length: 16 residues. With V trimmed by 3 bases and J by 7 bases, 7 bases remained unmatched. Germline loops: CDR1 LNHNV, CDR2 YYDKDF (reference sequence). CDR3 bases: TGTGCCACCAGCAGTCCACTAGCGGGGGGAAGTAACATTCAGTACTTC. Translated, it gives CATSSPLAGGSNIQYF. Full variable domain (missing parts from reference TRBV15 and TRBJ2-4): DAMVIQNPRYQVTQFGKPVTLSCSQTLNHNVMYWYQQKSSQAPKLLFHYYDKDFNNEADTPDNFQSRRPNTSFCFLDIRSPGLGDTAMYLCATSSPLAGGSNIQYFGAGTRLSVL.

This clonotype was counted only a few times. This chain links TRBV4-2 with TRBJ2-1; D remains ambiguous. The J call is in doubt because the DNA end fits TRBJ2-7 better. The CDR3 loop spans 11 amino acids. The V gene's germline CDR1 is LGHNA and CDR2 YNFKEQ. The DNA of the CDR3 is TGTGCCAGCAGCTCTCCCAACGAGCAGTACTTC. Translated, it gives CASSSPNEQYF.

This clonotype was recorded a few times. The rearrangement uses TRBV5-1 and TRBJ2-5; tentatively, D is TRBD1 or TRBD2 (6 bases each). Trimming took 1 base from V and 5 from J, leaving 12 bases between them. Germline loops: CDR1 SGHRS, CDR2 YFSETQ. This CDR3 is built from 14 residues. The CDR3 bases are TGCGCCAGCAGCTTGCCGGGGGCGCGGGAGACCCAGTACTTC. It encodes CASSLPGARETQYF.

V gene TRBV27 combines with J gene TRBJ1-1; 9 bases are a match to TRBD1. Germline V gives CDR1 MNHEY, CDR2 SMNVEV (reference sequence). The junction had 3 bases not matched to a gene; V was cut back by 0 bases and J by 4 bases. The CDR3 covers 15 residues. The CDR3 reads CASSLSGTGTTEAFF. The CDR3 DNA sequence: TGTGCCAGCAGTTTATCAGGGACAGGGACCACTGAAGCTTTCTTT.

This clonotype was picked up many times. An end of the junction does not agree with germline; a read error may underlie this. V and J are TRBV10-2 and TRBJ2-7; D ambiguous. Germline values: CDR1 WSHSY, CDR2 SAAADI. The CDR3 contains 10 residues. CDR3: CASRSYEQYF. In DNA, the CDR3 is TGTGCCAGCAGAAGTTACGAGCAGTACTTC.

This clonotype was seen a handful of times. V usage is TRBV6-1 and J usage is TRBJ2-2, with unresolved D. This CDR3 comprises 13 residues. V was pared by 6 bases and J by 2 bases, with 7 bases between. CDR1 and CDR2 (germline): MNHNS, SASEGT. CDR3 amino acids: CASRVSNTGELFF. CDR3 in DNA: TGTGCCAGCAGGGTCTCTAACACCGGGGAGCTGTTTTTT.

This clonotype was seen a handful of times. This sequence joins TRBV2 and TRBJ2-5, with D possibly called TRBD1 or TRBD2 (5 bases each). V was cut by 8 bases and J by 2 bases, with 15 bases left in between. CDR1 is SNHLY, CDR2 FYNNEI, per germline. The CDR3 covers 14 residues. CDR3 in DNA: TGTGCCAGCCCCGGGGCCACGGGTCAAGAGACCCAGTACTTC. Amino acids: CASPGATGQETQYF.

Note on this clonotype: The missing conserved phenylalanine or tryptophan at the end of this CDR3 makes a read error likely. The chain joins TRBV10-3 to TRBJ2-7, with a tentative D call TRBD2 (5 bases). Between the trimmed V and J ends, which lost 2 bases and 3 bases, there was a span of 8 bases. This CDR3 is 13 amino acids long. Germline V gene lookup returns CDR1 ENHRY and CDR2 SYGVKD. The CDR3 is CAISEEGHYEQYY. CDR3 DNA sequence: TGTGCCATCAGTGAGGAGGGCCACTACGAGCAGTACTAC.

This clonotype was picked up a small number of times. CDR3 amino acids: CASSLIGFSGTGELFF. The CDR3 region has the DNA TGTGCCAGCAGTTTGATCGGGTTCAGCGGCACCGGGGAGCTGTTTTTT. The genes are TRBV27 and TRBJ2-2, with D possibly matching TRBD2 (5 bases). Germline CDR1 and CDR2: MNHEY and SMNVEV (reference sequence). There are 16 residues in the CDR3. V was shortened by 3 bases and J by 4 bases, with 15 bases between the two germline ends.

This clonotype came up a few times. The chain has TRBV7-3 and TRBJ2-3; D ambiguous. This CDR3 spans 14 amino acids. Trimming took off 2 bases at V and 6 bases at J, with 12 bases between the two ends. Germline V gene sequence: CDR1 SGHTA, CDR2 FQGTGA. CDR3 sequence reads: CASSLVGPSDTQYF. The CDR3 region has the DNA TGTGCCAGCAGCTTAGTAGGCCCGTCGGATACGCAGTATTTT.

This rearrangement joins TRBV12-3 or TRBV12-4 to TRBJ1-2; the D gene is possibly TRBD1 (6 bases). The CDR3 length is 13 residues. V lost 6 bases, J lost 6 bases, and 14 bases lay in between. The DNA for the CDR3 is TGTGCCAGCAGGAAACAGGGCGAAGATGGCTACACCTTC. This sequence encodes CASRKQGEDGYTF.

This clonotype was detected only a few times. CDR3: CSARGYYQGSEQFF. The DNA of the CDR3 is TGCAGTGCTAGAGGATACTATCAGGGTAGTGAGCAGTTCTTC. The chain carries TRBV20-1 and TRBJ2-5; possibly TRBD1 for D (5 bases). The J call may be faulty, since TRBJ2-1 better matches the DNA end. CDR1 and CDR2 from the germline V gene are DFQATT and SNEGSKA (reference sequence). This CDR3 contains 14 residues.

Concerning this clonotype itself: The junction departs from germline at one end; a sequencing error may be responsible. The rearrangement uses TRBV24-1 and TRBJ2-7, with a possible D match to TRBD1 (6 bases). Per germline, CDR1 KGHDR and CDR2 SFDVKD. CDR3 length: 13 amino acids. DNA of the CDR3: TGTGCTACCAGTGATTTAGGGGGACACGAGCAGTACTTC. Translating gives CATSDLGGHEQYF.

This clonotype has just a few counts. The chain joins TRBV6-2 or TRBV6-3 to TRBJ2-7, with D hard to call. CDR1 MNHEY and CDR2 SVGEGT come from the germline V gene. CDR3 length equals 11 residues. Deletions cut 2 bases from V and 4 bases from J, with 3 bases between. Here the CDR3 DNA reads TGTGCCAGCAGTTACCCGTACGAGCAGTACTTC. Amino acids: CASSYPYEQYF.